This is a list of T cell receptor beta chains from one sample in a study of blood T cells in healthy people across ages. TCRdb processed the 5' RACE reads anew with MiXCR; each CDR3 protein has one entry. The sample gives about 1.7 million distinct CDR3 sequences, 28% of which show up once; about 8% is in the top ten. The specimen sequenced was blood. The receptors shown here come from a woman aged 25 to 45 in good health. Both conserved end residues are part of each CDR3. A D gene is named only where the DNA matches it firmly. The size field is filled for only some rows; it gives once, few, many or a size class.

>-|TRBJ2-5|TRBV5-1|-
TGCGCCAGCAGTAACTTTGAAGAGACCCAGTACTTC
CASSNFEETQYF
>TRBD1|TRBJ1-1|TRBV28|many
TGTGCCAGCAGTTTAACAGGGGGTGGTGAAGCTTTCTTT
CASSLTGGGEAFF
>-|TRBJ2-7|TRBV20-1|-
TGCAGTGCTAGAGAACTAAACGAGCAGTACTTC
CSARELNEQYF
>-|TRBJ1-2|TRBV3-1|-
TGTGCCAGCAGCCAACGGGCTGGCTACACCTTC
CASSQRAGYTF
>-|TRBJ1-1|TRBV2|few
TGTGCCACTAAGATGAACACTGAAGCTTTCTTT
CATKMNTEAFF
>TRBD2|TRBJ2-1|TRBV2|-
TGTGCCAGCCCTTCTAGGGCGGGGGCCTACAATGAGCAGTTCTTC
CASPSRAGAYNEQFF
>TRBD1|TRBJ2-5|TRBV5-6|few
TGTACAAGTGCCGGGACAGCAGAAGAGACCCAGTACTTC
CTSAGTAEETQYF
>-|TRBJ2-1|TRBV20-1|many
TGCAGTGTCCGACTACCAATCTACAATGAGCAGTTCTTC
CSVRLPIYNEQFF
>TRBD2|TRBJ2-1|TRBV20-1|-
TGCAGTGCTAGAGGACTAGCGGGGGGGAGTGGCTACAATGAGCAGTTCTTC
CSARGLAGGSGYNEQFF
>-|TRBJ1-2|TRBV10-3|-
TGTGCCATCCACGACAGGAATTATGGCTACACCTTC
CAIHDRNYGYTF
>TRBD2|TRBJ2-2|TRBV2|-
TGTGCCAGCCGGACTAGCGGTTTGACCGGGGAGCTGTTTTTT
CASRTSGLTGELFF
>-|TRBJ2-7|TRBV28|few
TGTGCCAGCAGTCCGCCGAACCAGGGCTACGAGCAGTACTTC
CASSPPNQGYEQYF
>TRBD2|TRBJ2-1|TRBV6-6|-
TGTGCCAGCAGTCCCCTGACTAGCGGGCTTAATGAGCAGTTCTTC
CASSPLTSGLNEQFF
>-|TRBJ2-1|TRBV5-1|-
TGCGCCAGCAGCTCGTTAGGGACATCTTCGGACAATGAGCAGTTCTTC
CASSSLGTSSDNEQFF
>-|TRBJ2-7|TRBV20-1|-
TGCGGTGCTTCCCGAATACCGATTGGGACTTCAAGCTCCTACAATGAGCAGTACTTC
CGASRIPIGTSSSYNEQYF
>TRBD2|TRBJ2-1|TRBV20-1|-
TGCAGTGCTAGAGTCGGAGGGACTAGCGTTGAGCAGTTCTTC
CSARVGGTSVEQFF
>TRBD2|TRBJ2-1|TRBV12-3/TRBV12-4|-
TGTGCCAGCAGTTTAGAAGGCGGGGGGGCGGGGGGAGAGCAGTTCTTC
CASSLEGGGAGGEQFF
>-|TRBJ2-5|TRBV7-6|many
TGTGCCAGCAGCTTAGAGCCACACGCCCAAGAGCAGTACTTC
CASSLEPHAQEQYF
>TRBD1|TRBJ2-5|TRBV6-5|many
TGTGCCAGCAGTTCCCACCACAGGGGTTGGCAGGAGACCCAGTACTTC
CASSSHHRGWQETQYF
>-|TRBJ1-5|TRBV6-5|-
TGTGCCAGCAGTCGGGTCACAGGGAGAAATCAGCCCCAGCATTTT
CASSRVTGRNQPQHF
>-|TRBJ1-2|TRBV2|few
TGTGCCATTGACTCCAGAGGGGTCAACTATGGCTACACCTTC
CAIDSRGVNYGYTF
>TRBD1|TRBJ2-5|TRBV6-2/TRBV6-3|-
TGTGCCAGCAGTACCACGACAGGGGGAACGCAAGAGCCCCAGTACTTC
CASSTTTGGTQEPQYF
>TRBD2|TRBJ2-1|TRBV6-5|-
TGTGCCAGCAGACCGGGACTAGCGGGTATTTACGAGCAGTTCTTC
CASRPGLAGIYEQFF
>-|TRBJ2-5|TRBV5-1|many
TGTGCCAGCAGCTTACTACCACAAGAGACCCAGTACTTC
CASSLLPQETQYF
>TRBD1|TRBJ2-4|TRBV29-1|many
TGCAGCGTTGAGCATATGACAGGGGGGAACATTCAGTACTTC
CSVEHMTGGNIQYF
>-|TRBJ2-1|TRBV28|-
TGTGCCAGCAGTTTATGGGCGGACAACTACAATGAGCAGTTCTTC
CASSLWADNYNEQFF
>-|TRBJ1-1|TRBV7-2|-
TGTGCCAGCAGCTTAGGAGGGTTCAAAACTGAAGCTTTCTTT
CASSLGGFKTEAFF
>TRBD2|TRBJ2-1|TRBV3-1|-
TGTGCCAGCAGCCAAGAAGGTGGCGGGGGAAGCAATGAGCAGTTCTTC
CASSQEGGGGSNEQFF
>-|TRBJ2-1|TRBV6-5|few
TGTGCCAGCAGTTTCTTAGCGGCTAGCTCCTACAATGAGCAGTTCTTC
CASSFLAASSYNEQFF
>TRBD1|TRBJ2-5|TRBV9|-
TGTGCCAGCAGCGTCAACAGGGGCCAGGAGACCCAGTACTTC
CASSVNRGQETQYF
>-|TRBJ1-1|TRBV18|-
TGTGCCAGCTCACCACGAGGCAGGGAGGGAGACTATAACACTGAAGCTTTCTTT
CASSPRGREGDYNTEAFF
>-|TRBJ1-1|TRBV29-1|many
TGCAGCGTTGGGGGGTCCGACACTGAAGCTTTCTTT
CSVGGSDTEAFF
>TRBD1|TRBJ2-7|TRBV12-3/TRBV12-4|-
TGTGCCAGCAAAACCGGGACAGACTACGAGCAGTACTTC
CASKTGTDYEQYF
>TRBD1|TRBJ2-2|TRBV5-5|-
TGTGCCAGCAGCCCTGGACAGGGAATTTCCGGGGAGCTGTTTTTT
CASSPGQGISGELFF
>TRBD1|TRBJ2-7|TRBV12-3/TRBV12-4|many
TGTGCCAGTAACTTGGAGGACAGGGGGCTTAGTTTACTGTACTTC
CASNLEDRGLSLLYF
>TRBD2|TRBJ2-3|TRBV11-2|few
TGTGCCAGCAGCTTGACTAGCGGAGGTGAAGGTACGCAGTATTTT
CASSLTSGGEGTQYF
>TRBD2|TRBJ2-1|TRBV4-1|few
TGCGCCAGCAGCCAACCTGCTAGCGGGGGGGCTGGCGAGCAGTTCTTC
CASSQPASGGAGEQFF
>TRBD2|TRBJ2-3|TRBV14|-
TGTGCCAGCAGCCAAGATCGGAGGGAGGGCCTCACAGATACGCAGTATTTT
CASSQDRREGLTDTQYF
>TRBD1|TRBJ1-2|TRBV12-3/TRBV12-4|few
TGTGCCAGCAGGCGAGGACAGGGAGTAGGCTACACCTTC
CASRRGQGVGYTF
>-|TRBJ2-1|TRBV11-2|-
TGTGCCAGCAGCGTAAGGGGGGCTGGTGAGCAGTTCTTC
CASSVRGAGEQFF
>TRBD1|TRBJ2-5|TRBV28|many
TGTGCCAGCAGTTCCCCGGCGACAGGGGAAGAGACCCAGTACTTC
CASSSPATGEETQYF
>TRBD1|TRBJ1-4|TRBV7-9|few
TGTGCCAGCAGCCCACCGACAGGGGCGGACGAAAAACTGTTTTTT
CASSPPTGADEKLFF
>-|TRBJ2-2|TRBV6-5|once
TGTGCCAGCAGTTACTCGAGTCAGGGGAAAGGGGTACGGACCGGGGAGCTGTTTTTT
CASSYSSQGKGVRTGELFF
>TRBD2|TRBJ2-1|TRBV5-1|few
TGCGCCAGCAGCTCGACAGCCGGGACTAGCGGGGTGGATGAGCAGTTCTTC
CASSSTAGTSGVDEQFF
>TRBD1|TRBJ1-5|TRBV11-2|-
TGTGCCAGCAGCTCGGGGGACAGGGAGACCCGCAATCAGCCCCAGCATTTT
CASSSGDRETRNQPQHF